These 29 T cell receptor beta chains originate from one sample sequenced in a study of T cell responses to AZD1222 COVID-19 vaccine. Repertoires were generated with immunoSEQ multiplex PCR, while TCRdb's copy carries only in-frame clones and drops some. The sample yields 150,000 to 160,000 clones, 85% to 95% seen once. This material consisted of peripheral blood, taken 28 days after the second AZD1222 dose. These receptors originate from an adult who received the AZD1222 COVID-19 vaccine.

V gene TRBV7-8 combines with J gene TRBJ1-5, with 8 bases that match TRBD1. The CDR3 has 18 amino acids. Trimming took 7 bases from V and 6 from J; bases not matched to a gene: 20. Germline CDR1 SGHVS, CDR2 FQNEAQ. The CDR3 bases are TGTGCCAGCAAAAAGCTTATCGACCGGACAGGGAAGTTTCAGCCCCAGCATTTT. Protein sequence: CASKKLIDRTGKFQPQHF.

This clone occurred once. The CDR3 region is CASSDPIDTQYF. Here the CDR3 DNA reads TGTGCCAGCAGTGATCCGATAGATACGCAGTATTTT. The chain links TRBV2 to TRBJ2-3; D gene unclear. Germline V gene lookup returns CDR1 SNHLY and CDR2 FYNNEI. Trimming removed 3 bases from V and 5 bases from J, with 6 bases in between. The CDR3 sequence is 12 residues long.

The chain has TRBV2 and TRBJ2-7; the D gene could be TRBD1 or TRBD2 (5 bases each). The CDR3 is 18 residues long. The germline V gene has CDR1 SNHLY and CDR2 FYNNEI. Trimming stripped 5 bases from V and 4 bases from J, with 27 bases between. CDR3 DNA sequence: TGTGCCAGCAGTTCTTCTCCCCCGGGACCTACCAGAATATACGAGCAGTACTTC. Its translation: CASSSSPPGPTRIYEQYF.

V usage is TRBV14 and J usage is TRBJ2-2; D assignment may be TRBD1 or TRBD2 (5 bases each). Germline CDR1 and CDR2: SGHDN and FVKESK. V was cut by 5 bases and J by 3 bases, with 10 bases left in between. The CDR3 sequence is 14 residues long. The CDR3 bases are TGTGCCAGCAGCTCTGGGGGTTACACCGGGGAGCTGTTTTTT. It yields the protein CASSSGGYTGELFF.

This clone was observed once. The chain joins TRBV6-5 to TRBJ1-1, with D perhaps TRBD1 (5 bases). The germline V gene encodes CDR1 MNHEY and CDR2 SVGAGI. Trimming removed 5 bases from V and 2 bases from J, with 9 bases in between. The CDR3 is 13 residues long. The CDR3: CASSPGLNTEAFF. CDR3 DNA sequence: TGTGCCAGCAGTCCGGGGCTTAACACTGAAGCTTTCTTT.

In this sample, this clone turned up once. The rearrangement uses TRBV24-1 and TRBJ2-3; maybe TRBD2 (6 bases). V lost 3 bases to trimming and J lost 1 base, with 10 bases between them. Germline loops: CDR1 KGHDR, CDR2 SFDVKD. The CDR3 runs to 15 residues. Here the CDR3 reads CATSDPPGGTDTQYF. The DNA of the CDR3 is TGTGCCACCAGTGATCCCCCGGGAGGCACAGATACGCAGTATTTT.

V usage is TRBV7-8 and J usage is TRBJ1-6, with TRBD1 matching over 7 bases. This CDR3 contains 15 residues. The germline gives CDR1 SGHVS, CDR2 FQNEAQ. The V segment lost 3 bases and the J segment 8 bases; nucleotides outside the gene matches: 7. This CDR3 is CASSFRGTSDSPLHF. The CDR3 nucleotides are TGTGCCAGCAGCTTCAGGGGGACGTCTGATTCACCCCTCCACTTT. Full variable domain (outside the CDR3, taken from reference TRBV7-8 and TRBJ1-6): GAGVSQSPRYKVAKRGQDVALRCDPISGHVSLFWYQQALGQGPEFLTYFQNEAQLDKSGLPSDRFFAERPEGSVSTLKIQRTQQEDSAVYLCASSFRGTSDSPLHFGNGTRLTVT.

The rearrangement joins TRBV19 to TRBJ2-1; TRBD2 is a possible D gene (7 bases). The CDR3 runs to 16 residues. CDR1 is LNHDA, CDR2 SQIVND, per germline (reference sequence). Trimming left V 3 bases short and J 4 bases short, with 16 bases between. CDR3 nucleotide sequence: TGTGCCAGTAGTATCGCGGGGGCCGGAAGATACAATGAGCAGTTCTTC. Translation: CASSIAGAGRYNEQFF.

This chain connects TRBV7-2 to TRBJ2-3; D uncertain. The CDR3 has 14 residues. Germline V lookup: CDR1 SGHTA, CDR2 FQGNSA. V lost 2 bases and J 3 bases, leaving 9 bases between the germline ends. The CDR3 DNA sequence: TGTGCCAGCAGCTTAAGGAGAACAACAGATACGCAGTATTTT. It codes for CASSLRRTTDTQYF.

J is TRBJ1-2 and V is TRBV6-5, with D hard to call. V was cut by 2 bases and J by 8 bases, with 12 bases left in between. CDR3 length: 13 residues. The germline V gene has CDR1 MNHEY and CDR2 SVGAGI. The CDR3, as DNA: TGTGCCAGCAGTTACGCCGGAGCGAGGGGCTACACCTTC. Amino acids: CASSYAGARGYTF.

This chain uses TRBV7-9 with TRBJ2-1; D possibly matches TRBD1 or TRBD2 (5 bases each). Trimming removed 8 bases at V and 6 bases at J, with 11 bases between. The CDR3 runs to 12 residues. The germline gives CDR1 SEHNR, CDR2 FQNEAQ (reference sequence). The chain's CDR3 is CASLGTSNEQFF. CDR3 coding DNA: TGTGCCAGCCTCGGGACCTCCAATGAGCAGTTCTTC.

The rearrangement uses TRBV19 and TRBJ2-7; TRBD1 aligns across 9 bases. CDR3 size: 15 residues. CDR1 LNHDA and CDR2 SQIVND come from the germline V gene (reference sequence). J was trimmed by 4 bases and V by 4 bases; bases with no gene match: 8. CDR3 coding DNA: TGTGCCAGTAGTACGGGGACAGGGCTTAGGTACGAGCAGTACTTC. Translation gives CASSTGTGLRYEQYF.

The V and J genes are TRBV7-9 and TRBJ1-2, with 9 bases identical to TRBD1. The CDR3 sequence is 15 residues long. Germline V CDR1 and CDR2: SEHNR, FQNEAQ (reference sequence). V dropped 5 bases and J dropped 6; count of bases not matched to a gene: 10. CDR3 DNA: TGTGCCAGCAGCGAGGGGGACAGGGAGAATCATGGCTACACCTTC. As protein: CASSEGDRENHGYTF.

The chain uses TRBV7-6 and TRBJ2-1; the match to TRBD1 covers 10 bases. The CDR3 runs to 17 residues. CDR1 is SGHVS, CDR2 FNYEAQ, per germline. V dropped 5 bases and J dropped 0; count of bases not matched to a gene: 7. CDR3 in amino acids: CASSPETGGPSYNEQFF. In nucleotides, the CDR3 is TGTGCCAGCAGCCCAGAGACAGGGGGCCCCTCCTACAATGAGCAGTTCTTC.

V usage is TRBV7-2 and J usage is TRBJ1-2, with D maybe TRBD1 (6 bases). The V gene lost 1 base and the J gene lost 7 bases, with 10 bases spanning the gap. CDR3 length: 13 amino acids. Germline CDR1 SGHTA, CDR2 FQGNSA. CDR3 DNA sequence: TGTGCCAGCAGCTTAGACAGGGAGGCTGGCTACACCTTC. Encoded protein: CASSLDREAGYTF. Together with reference TRBV7-2 and TRBJ1-2, the CDR3 gives the full variable domain: GAGVSQSPSNKVTEKGKDVELRCDPISGHTALYWYRQSLGQGLEFLIYFQGNSAPDKSGLPSDRFSAERTGGSVSTLTIQRTQQEDSAVYLCASSLDREAGYTFGSGTRLTVV.

This sequence joins TRBV18 and TRBJ2-3; D uncertain. Per the germline V gene, CDR1 is KGHSH and CDR2 is LQKENI. CDR3 length: 11 amino acids. Trimming took off 6 bases at V and 6 bases at J, with 7 bases between the two ends. CDR3 sequence (DNA): TGTGCCAGCTCCAATCGCGATACGCAGTATTTT. Translated, it gives CASSNRDTQYF.

V is TRBV14 and J is TRBJ2-1; a weak D match, TRBD1 (5 bases). The CDR3 contains 17 residues. Trimming pared 1 base from V and 0 bases from J, leaving 13 bases between. Germline loops: CDR1 SGHDN, CDR2 FVKESK. This CDR3 is CASSQGPRQSSYNEQFF. The CDR3 DNA follows: TGTGCCAGCAGCCAAGGACCCCGACAGAGCTCCTACAATGAGCAGTTCTTC.

This chain links TRBV27 with TRBJ2-1, with D possibly TRBD2 on 6 matching bases. There are 14 residues in the CDR3. Trimming took off 6 bases at V and 7 bases at J, with 16 bases between the two ends. Per the germline V gene, CDR1 is MNHEY and CDR2 is SMNVEV (reference sequence). The CDR3: CASRRRGVQNEQFF. Here the CDR3 DNA reads TGTGCCAGCAGACGACGCGGGGTCCAGAATGAGCAGTTCTTC.

The rearrangement links TRBV25-1 to TRBJ1-6, with D tentatively TRBD1 (5 bases). This CDR3 comprises 12 residues. Germline V lookup: CDR1 MGHDK, CDR2 SYGVNS. Deletions cut 8 bases from V and 9 bases from J, with 11 bases between. The DNA of the CDR3 is TGTGCCAGCCGCCCGGGGGTTTCACCCCTCCACTTT. This sequence encodes CASRPGVSPLHF.

This sequence joins TRBV5-4 and TRBJ2-1; 7 bases map to TRBD2. CDR3 size: 16 residues. The V segment lost 3 bases and the J segment 6 bases; nucleotides outside the gene matches: 12. Germline CDR1 SGHNT, CDR2 YYREEE (reference sequence). CDR3 region: CASSSGWGRAANEQFF. For the CDR3, the DNA is TGTGCCAGCAGCTCCGGTTGGGGGAGGGCCGCCAATGAGCAGTTCTTC. Filled out from reference TRBV5-4 and TRBJ2-1, the complete variable domain reads ETGVTQSPTHLIKTRGQQVTLRCSSQSGHNTVSWYQQALGQGPQFIFQYYREEENGRGNFPPRFSGLQFPNYSSELNVNALELDDSALYLCASSSGWGRAANEQFFGPGTRLTVL.

The chain links TRBV19 to TRBJ1-1, with 9 bases identical to TRBD1. The CDR3 is 15 residues long. The ends lost 5 bases at V and 0 bases at J; junction bases unmatched: 4. Germline lookup yields CDR1 LNHDA and CDR2 SQIVND (reference sequence). This chain's CDR3 is CASSLHRGLNTEAFF. The DNA for the CDR3 is TGTGCCAGTAGTCTCCACAGGGGGCTGAACACTGAAGCTTTCTTT.

This clone is medium-sized (0.01 to 0.1%) in the sample. V and J are TRBV30 and TRBJ2-2; 7 positions match TRBD2. V trimming: 0 bases; J trimming: 2 bases; junction bases outside the gene matches: 0. This CDR3 has 14 amino acids. From germline, CDR1 is GTSNPN and CDR2 SVGIG (reference sequence). The DNA for the CDR3 is TGTGCCTGGAGTGTGGGACTAAACACCGGGGAGCTGTTTTTT. It translates to CAWSVGLNTGELFF.

The count of this clone is one. This rearrangement joins TRBV6-2 or TRBV6-3 to TRBJ1-1, with D tentatively TRBD1 (5 bases). Germline loops: CDR1 MNHEY, CDR2 SVGEGT. Trimming left V 4 bases short and J 0 bases short, with 9 bases between. The CDR3 runs to 14 residues. Here the CDR3 reads CASSSDRVNTEAFF. CDR3 nucleotides: TGTGCCAGCAGTTCCGACAGAGTGAACACTGAAGCTTTCTTT.

The chain joins TRBV6-5 to TRBJ1-6, with D unresolved. V dropped 0 bases and J dropped 5 bases, with 8 bases sitting between them. CDR1 MNHEY and CDR2 SVGAGI come from the germline V gene. The CDR3 is made up of 15 amino acids. In nucleotides, the CDR3 is TGTGCCAGCAGTTACTCGAGCCCGGATAATTCACCCCTCCACTTT. It encodes CASSYSSPDNSPLHF.

The gene calls are TRBV5-1 and TRBJ1-1; TRBD1 matches 7 bases. The V gene end was trimmed by 9 bases and the J gene end by 4 bases; junction bases not matched to a gene: 9. The CDR3 has 13 residues. Germline values: CDR1 SGHRS, CDR2 YFSETQ. The CDR3 sequence: CATREGAVTEAFF. The CDR3 nucleotides are TGCGCCACCCGGGAGGGGGCTGTCACTGAAGCTTTCTTT.

The gene calls are TRBV18 and TRBJ1-3; 7 nucleotides match TRBD1. The CDR3 has 16 amino acids. Germline V lookup: CDR1 KGHSH, CDR2 LQKENI. With V trimmed by 3 bases and J by 0 bases, 5 bases remained unmatched. The DNA of the CDR3 is TGTGCCAGCTCACCCCCGGGACAGCCCTCTGGAAACACCATATATTTT. Amino acid sequence: CASSPPGQPSGNTIYF.

The V gene is TRBV15, the J gene TRBJ1-1, with no clear D. The germline V gene has CDR1 LNHNV and CDR2 YYDKDF (reference sequence). CDR3 length: 14 amino acids. The V and J ends lost 0 bases and 0 bases respectively, with 5 bases between them. DNA for the CDR3: TGTGCCACCAGCAGAGACGTCATGAACACTGAAGCTTTCTTT. It is translated as CATSRDVMNTEAFF.

The chain combines TRBV19 with TRBJ2-7; maybe TRBD2 (6 bases). Germline V gene lookup returns CDR1 LNHDA and CDR2 SQIVND (reference sequence). Trimming shortened V by 10 bases and J by 0 bases, and 22 bases separated the two germline ends. There are 16 residues in the CDR3. CDR3 protein: CATKLVGGTNSYEQYF. Here the CDR3 DNA reads TGTGCCACCAAACTAGTGGGAGGTACCAACTCCTACGAGCAGTACTTC.

This clone was observed once. The rearrangement uses TRBV7-9 and TRBJ1-5; TRBD1 matches at 7 bases. V was pared by 5 bases and J by 4 bases, with 5 bases of the junction left unmatched. CDR1 and CDR2 from the germline V gene are SEHNR and FQNEAQ (reference sequence). This CDR3 comprises 14 residues. CDR3 sequence (DNA): TGTGCCAGCAGCCAGGCGACAGGGAATCAGCCCCAGCATTTT. As protein: CASSQATGNQPQHF.